This note documents a single T cell receptor beta chain sequence. Its antigen is undetermined. Regarding time point: week 5, during vaccination. In every dose of vaccine, 300 ug of mutant IDH1 20-mer peptide was given alongside topical imiquimod. Sequencing was performed with immunoSEQ multiplex PCR; in TCRdb, only in-frame clones are kept and a portion is missing. The data show under 70,000 clones, about 88% seen once. The data originate from a study of a mutant IDH1 vaccine in newly diagnosed glioma. The wider study: Patients received eight vaccinations in weeks 1, 3, 5, 7, 11, 15, 19, 23.

Overall study findings and caveats: Pseudoprogression looked unconnected to shifts in top peripheral T cell clonotypes. Immune responses arising from the vaccine appeared in about 93% of patients.

Sequencing used PBMCs, obtained from a glioma patient whose treatment included an IDH1 peptide vaccine. The receptor was isolated from a woman aged 45-59 years with glioma.

The chain's CDR3 is CASSSHGGGFYEQYF. CDR3 nucleotide sequence: TGTGCCAGCAGCTCCCATGGTGGGGGATTCTACGAGCAGTACTTC. The V and J genes are TRBV5-4 and TRBJ2-7; either TRBD1 or TRBD2 may fit D (5 bases each). The CDR3 is made up of 15 amino acids. Trimming took 3 bases from V and 3 from J, leaving 16 bases between them. Germline lookup yields CDR1 SGHNT and CDR2 YYREEE (reference sequence).